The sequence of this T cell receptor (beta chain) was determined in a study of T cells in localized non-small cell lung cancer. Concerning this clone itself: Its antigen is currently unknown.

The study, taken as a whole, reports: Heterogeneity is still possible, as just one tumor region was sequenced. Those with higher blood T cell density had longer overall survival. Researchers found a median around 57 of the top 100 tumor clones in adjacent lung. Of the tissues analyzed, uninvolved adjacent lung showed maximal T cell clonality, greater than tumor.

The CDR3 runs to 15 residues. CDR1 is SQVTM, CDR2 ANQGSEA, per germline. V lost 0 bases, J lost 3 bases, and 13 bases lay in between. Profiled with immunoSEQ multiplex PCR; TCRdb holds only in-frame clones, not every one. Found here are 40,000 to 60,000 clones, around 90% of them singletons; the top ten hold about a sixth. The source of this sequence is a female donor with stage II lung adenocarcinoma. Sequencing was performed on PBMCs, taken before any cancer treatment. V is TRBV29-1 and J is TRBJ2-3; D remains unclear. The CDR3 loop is CSVEDQMIGTDTQYF. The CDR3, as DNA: TGCAGCGTTGAAGATCAGATGATTGGGACAGATACGCAGTATTTT.